The sequence of this T cell receptor (beta chain) was determined in a study of a mutant IDH1 vaccine in newly diagnosed glioma. Study context: Of treated patients, 62.5% were men and roughly 38% women, averaging around 39 years. The V12 visit happened in week 35, and the V13 visit happened in week 47.

Notes on this clone: What it binds is unknown.

Stated time point: week 35, safety follow-up. Vaccination comprised doses that each held 300 ug of mutant IDH1 20-mer peptide, plus topical imiquimod. This CDR3 has 15 residues. Germline lookup yields CDR1 SGHVS and CDR2 FQNEAQ. With 5 bases removed from V and 5 bases from J, the gap between germline ends came to 15 bases. Sequencing used immunoSEQ multiplex PCR; TCRdb keeps in-frame clones, though not all of them. The sample records about 48,000 clones, around 80% being singletons. The TCR originated in a man aged 35 to 55 with glioma. V gene TRBV7-8 combines with J gene TRBJ1-4; D gene unclear. This material consisted of PBMCs, taken from a glioma patient whose treatment included an IDH1 peptide vaccine. CDR3 amino acids: CASSRSAGRNEKLFF. DNA for the CDR3: TGTGCCAGCAGCCGCTCTGCGGGGAGGAATGAAAAACTGTTTTTT.